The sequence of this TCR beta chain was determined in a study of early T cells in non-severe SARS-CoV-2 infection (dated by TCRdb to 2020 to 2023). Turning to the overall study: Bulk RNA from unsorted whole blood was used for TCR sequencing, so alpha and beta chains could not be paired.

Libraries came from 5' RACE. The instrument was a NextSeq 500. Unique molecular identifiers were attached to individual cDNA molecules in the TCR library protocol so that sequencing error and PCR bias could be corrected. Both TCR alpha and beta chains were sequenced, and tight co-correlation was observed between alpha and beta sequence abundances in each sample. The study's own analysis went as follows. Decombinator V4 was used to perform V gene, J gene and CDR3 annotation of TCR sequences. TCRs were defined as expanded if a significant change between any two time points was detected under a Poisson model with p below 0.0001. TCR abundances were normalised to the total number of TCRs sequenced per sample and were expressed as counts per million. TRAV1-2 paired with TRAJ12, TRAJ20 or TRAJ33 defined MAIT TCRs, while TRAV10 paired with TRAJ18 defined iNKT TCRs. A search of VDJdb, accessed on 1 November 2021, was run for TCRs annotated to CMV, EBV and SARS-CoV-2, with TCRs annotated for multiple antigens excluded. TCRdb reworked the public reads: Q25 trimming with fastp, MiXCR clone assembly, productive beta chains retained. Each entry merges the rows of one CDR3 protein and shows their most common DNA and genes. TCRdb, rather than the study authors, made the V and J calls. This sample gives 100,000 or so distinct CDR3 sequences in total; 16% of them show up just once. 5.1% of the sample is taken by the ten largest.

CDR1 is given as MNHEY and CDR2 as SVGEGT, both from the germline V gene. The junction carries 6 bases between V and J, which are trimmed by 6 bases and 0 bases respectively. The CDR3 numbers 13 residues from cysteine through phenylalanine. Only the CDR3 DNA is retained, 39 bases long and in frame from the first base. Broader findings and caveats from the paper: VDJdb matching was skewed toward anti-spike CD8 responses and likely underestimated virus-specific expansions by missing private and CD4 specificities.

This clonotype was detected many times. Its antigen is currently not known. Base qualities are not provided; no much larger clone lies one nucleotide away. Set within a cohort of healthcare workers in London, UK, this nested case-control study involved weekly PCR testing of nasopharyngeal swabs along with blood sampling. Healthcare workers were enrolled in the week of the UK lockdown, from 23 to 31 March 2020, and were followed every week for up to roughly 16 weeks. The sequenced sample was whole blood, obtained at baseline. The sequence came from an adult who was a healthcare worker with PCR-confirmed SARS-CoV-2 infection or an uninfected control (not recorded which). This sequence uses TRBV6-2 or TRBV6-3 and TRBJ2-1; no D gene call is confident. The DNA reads TGTGCCAGCAGCCCCGACTCCTACAATGAGCAGTTCTTC. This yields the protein CASSPDSYNEQFF.